This entry is about one T cell receptor (beta chain). Its target antigen remains unknown. Within one base of it there is no much larger clone, and no base qualities were kept. The record originates from a study of CD4 T cells in relation to SARS-CoV-2 and coronaviruses (dated by TCRdb to the early 2020s). The study in broad terms: HLA restriction was mapped for shared crossreactive spike epitopes using patient-derived lymphoblastoid cell lines. At the level of individual TCR clonotypes, the study measured memory CD4+ T cell crossreactivity between SARS-CoV-2 spike protein and common cold coronavirus spike proteins. Samples from three pre-COVID donors and the naive versus memory experiments were sequenced with the Adaptive Biotechnologies TCR-sequencing kit; other data were Illumina-based. Expansion assays from other donors in the study were sequenced with a different, Illumina-based TCR-beta assay.

CD4+ T cells from unexposed donors were collected before the COVID-19 pandemic (2011-2018). Naive and memory CD4+ T cells were separated from cryopreserved PBMCs through CD4 enrichment, which was followed by EasySep naive CD4+ T cell enrichment. The leukapheresis product used for the unexposed donors was purchased from a commercial source. PBMCs were isolated from leukapheresis product or whole blood by Ficoll-Paque PLUS gradient centrifugation. PBMCs were either cryopreserved at -140 degrees C or used fresh in the expansion assay. The QIAamp Micro DNA Kit was used to extract genomic DNA from the CD4+ T cells. The CDR3 measures 15 amino acids from cysteine to phenylalanine. Only the CDR3 portion is preserved as DNA: 45 bases, with reading frame beginning at the first base. Deep-resolution immunoSEQ TCR-beta sequencing was performed on DNA from uncultured naive and memory CD4+ T cells. On the authors' methods: During preprocessing, nonproductive sequences were discarded, as were any CDR3s that did not begin with C, did not end with F or W, or were shorter than 7 amino acids. Cultured and uncultured naive and memory CD4+ repertoires were searched for previously identified spike- and CEF-reactive CDR3s. CDR3 homology was measured as pairwise Levenshtein distance, computed with the stringdist R package after trimming three terminal residues from each end. In TCRdb, the immuneACCESS table is reduced to in-frame sequences with V and J assigned. These tables do not hold every clone; where another copy was compared, an unresolved V gene accounts for under half, and the others remain unexplained. D and trimming come from the DNA, and the V and J calls and clone size come from that table. In all, the sample holds 55,000 to 75,000 clones, and about 90% of those were seen once. Around 1.5% of the sample is held by the ten biggest clonotypes.

Points the paper makes about the study in general: The study was constrained by small numbers of patients and of tested TCRs. Sequencing naive versus memory cells indicated that the assay picks up memory recall responses, not primary responses primed during culture. Because no donor provided both pre-pandemic and post-infection samples, tracing the source of pre-existing responses was limited. Roughly 64% of donors had memory CD4+ clonotypes that crossrecognized SARS-CoV-2 and at least one common cold coronavirus spike. Because the crossreactivity analysis focused on spike protein, crossreactivity against other viral proteins was not assessed. Significantly weaker SARS-CoV-2-driven expansion was shown by crossreactive clones than by monoreactive clones, consistent with antigenic imprinting.

The rearrangement joined TRBV21-1 to TRBJ2-1; no check of the table's D call, TRBD2, against the DNA was made. TRBV21-1 is flagged as a pseudogene. The origin of this receptor is a human donor in good health. Sample: memory CD4+ T cells from PBMCs. The intended sense of this specimen's cell subset or site label: memory (non-naive) CD4+ T cells. The CDR3 region reads CASDLRSESYNEQFF. The sequence in DNA is TGTGCCAGCGACCTGAGGTCCGAATCCTACAATGAGCAGTTCTTC.